This record concerns one T cell receptor (beta chain) sequence. At one boundary the junction diverges from the germline segment, which might be a read error. The study amplified the TCR beta CDR3 region from genomic DNA. This amplification was carried out by two rounds of multiplex PCR. First-round PCR, the initial amplification, used primers specific to each TRBV and TRBJ gene. MiXCR, applied by TCRdb to the multiplex PCR reads, yields one record per CDR3 protein. Of 15,000 to 20,000 distinct CDR3 sequences detected, around 30% appear once; the ten largest clones hold around a quarter. These data are taken from a study of prognosis after radiotherapy for stage I lung cancer. CDR3 size: 18 residues. Germline-derived CDR1 and CDR2 are SGHAT and FQNNGV.

This receptor was obtained from a donor aged 50 or older with non-small cell lung cancer. The rearrangement uses TRBV11-2 and TRBJ2-7; 8 bases agree with TRBD1. The material was PBMCs, obtained before or after stereotactic body radiation therapy (not recorded which). This CDR3 is CASSLAVGRTGLTYDQYF. In DNA, the CDR3 is TGTGCCAGCAGCTTAGCAGTGGGTAGGACAGGGCTCACCTACGATCAGTACTTC.